Below, 23 T cell receptor beta chains from the same sample are listed, as sequenced in a study of blood T cell repertoires in COVID-19. Assay: immunoSEQ multiplex PCR; the TCRdb copy retains only in-frame clones and omits some. The sample has 350,000 to 400,000 clones, around 89% seen once; the top ten hold around 3%. Material: peripheral blood. All receptors come from a woman aged 30 to 39 with COVID-19, enrolled during active disease.

CDR3 coding DNA: TGTGCCAGCAGTCCTAGACAGGGAAGATGGTATGGCTACACCTTC. It yields the protein CASSPRQGRWYGYTF. The V call is TRBV6-6, the J call TRBJ1-2; TRBD1 agrees at 7 bases. The CDR3 runs to 15 residues. Germline V lookup: CDR1 MNHNY, CDR2 SVGAGI (reference sequence). V lost 5 bases, J lost 5 bases, and 11 bases stayed unmatched.

CDR3 bases: TGTGCCAGCAGCGGGACTTACCTCACAGATACGCAGTATTTT. It is translated as CASSGTYLTDTQYF. This chain links TRBV2 with TRBJ2-3; possibly TRBD2 for D (6 bases). This CDR3 contains 14 residues. Germline-derived CDR1 and CDR2 are SNHLY and FYNNEI. Trimming cost V 6 bases and J 2 bases, with 12 bases left between them.

This chain links TRBV6-6 with TRBJ2-1; D possibly corresponds to TRBD1 (6 bases). The CDR3 runs 14 residues. V was trimmed by 2 bases and J by 3 bases, leaving 8 bases between them. Germline loops: CDR1 MNHNY, CDR2 SVGAGI (reference sequence). The CDR3 region has the DNA TGTGCCAGCAGTTACGAGGGGGACTACAATGAGCAGTTCTTC. It codes for CASSYEGDYNEQFF.

The chain joins TRBV6-5 to TRBJ2-5; 7 positions match TRBD2. Germline V CDR1 and CDR2: MNHEY, SVGAGI. The length of the CDR3 is 14 residues. V lost 8 bases to trimming and J lost 4 bases; unmatched junction nucleotides: 10. The CDR3 DNA sequence: TGTGCCAGCGGGAAGCGGCGGGAGATAGAGACCCAGTACTTC. Its protein is CASGKRREIETQYF.

This chain uses TRBV5-6 with TRBJ1-4, with TRBD1 as a possible D gene (5 bases). Trimming removed 4 bases at V and 10 bases at J, with 14 bases between. This CDR3 has 13 residues. The germline V gene encodes CDR1 SGHDT and CDR2 YYEEEE. The CDR3 loop is CASSPPNGGKLFF. DNA for the CDR3: TGTGCCAGCAGCCCCCCCAACGGGGGAAAACTGTTTTTT.

This clone showed up just once. The DNA for the CDR3 is TGTGCCAGCAGCTTACAGTCTGGGGCTAGCGTAACCAATGAGCAGTTCTTC. Translated, it gives CASSLQSGASVTNEQFF. The chain combines TRBV7-2 with TRBJ2-1, with D possibly being TRBD2 (6 bases). This CDR3 has 17 residues. Deletions cut 2 bases from V and 6 bases from J, with 20 bases between. In germline, CDR1 is SGHTA, CDR2 FQGNSA.

CDR3 bases: TGTGCCAGCCCCGGACAGGGCGAAGCTTTCTTT. As protein: CASPGQGEAFF. This chain connects TRBV2 to TRBJ1-1; 8 bases line up with TRBD1. The germline CDR1 and CDR2 sequences are SNHLY and FYNNEI. V shed 8 bases and J 8 bases; nucleotides not matched to a gene: 4. The CDR3 runs 11 residues. The variable domain in full, with the rest retrieved from reference TRBV2 and TRBJ1-1, is EPEVTQTPSHQVTQMGQEVILRCVPISNHLYFYWYRQILGQKVEFLVSFYNNEISEKSEIFDDQFSVERPDGSNFTLKIRSTKLEDSAMYFCASPGQGEAFFGQGTRLTVV.

J is TRBJ1-4 and V is TRBV19; 9 bases match TRBD1. With 5 bases clipped from V and 7 bases from J, the junction kept 8 bases outside the gene matches. The CDR3 spans 15 residues. Germline CDR1 is LNHDA and CDR2 is SQIVND (reference sequence). The CDR3: CASSSAGTGLEKLFF. CDR3 coding DNA: TGTGCCAGTAGTTCCGCCGGGACAGGGCTTGAAAAACTGTTTTTT.

CDR3 in amino acids: CASSQGVEETQYF. The DNA of the CDR3 is TGTGCCAGCAGCCAAGGGGTAGAGGAAACCCAGTACTTC. The rearrangement links TRBV4-2 to TRBJ2-5; the D is unclear. There are 13 residues in the CDR3. V lost 1 base to trimming and J lost 8 bases, with 11 bases between them. In germline, CDR1 is LGHNA, CDR2 YNFKEQ.

The chain links TRBV10-1 to TRBJ2-7; 8 nucleotides match TRBD2. The V gene end was trimmed by 7 bases and the J gene end by 4 bases; junction bases not matched to a gene: 27. This CDR3 has 20 residues. Germline-derived CDR1 and CDR2 are WNHNN and SYGVQD (reference sequence). The CDR3, as DNA: TGCGCCAGCATGAGGGGCCCTGCGGGGGGCCGAGTGAGGACTCCGTACGAGCAGTACGTC. It translates to CASMRGPAGGRVRTPYEQYV.

The chain links TRBV2 to TRBJ2-7, with D perhaps TRBD2 (6 bases). In germline, CDR1 is SNHLY, CDR2 FYNNEI. This CDR3 has 13 amino acids. The V end was cut by 0 bases, the J end by 7 bases, with 10 bases between. CDR3: CASSEAPGREQYV. The CDR3 DNA reads as TGTGCCAGCAGTGAAGCCCCGGGGAGGGAGCAGTACGTC.

The rearrangement uses TRBV5-1 and TRBJ1-2, with TRBD1 matching over 7 bases. The CDR3 spans 13 residues. After removal of 4 bases from V and 4 bases from J, the junction contained 4 bases not matched to a gene. Germline values: CDR1 SGHRS, CDR2 YFSETQ. Here the CDR3 DNA reads TGCGCCAGCAGCATAGGGACAGTCTATGGCTACACCTTC. It translates to CASSIGTVYGYTF.

The gene calls are TRBV6-5 and TRBJ2-7, with D possibly TRBD2 on 5 matching bases. Germline CDR1 reads MNHEY; CDR2 reads SVGAGI. The germline V and J ends were trimmed by 0 bases and 3 bases, with 15 bases remaining between them. The CDR3 is 16 amino acids. CDR3 in amino acids: CASSYSLLSGGYEQYF. The CDR3 coding sequence is TGTGCCAGCAGTTACTCCCTCCTGTCTGGAGGCTACGAGCAGTACTTC.

This chain links TRBV10-2 with TRBJ2-5; 10 bases map to TRBD2. Germline V gene data show CDR1 as WSHSY and CDR2 as SAAADI. With V trimmed by 2 bases and J by 2 bases, 5 bases remained unmatched. This CDR3 has 16 residues. This CDR3 reads CASSEGASGGQETQYF. As DNA, the CDR3 is TGCGCCAGCAGTGAGGGTGCTAGCGGGGGACAAGAGACCCAGTACTTC.

This chain joins TRBV15 and TRBJ1-1, with a possible D match to TRBD1 (6 bases). This CDR3 has 16 residues. Germline CDR1 LNHNV, CDR2 YYDKDF (reference sequence). The ends were cut back, 4 bases at V and 1 base at J, with 16 bases in the middle. CDR3 amino acids: CATSTHLGGWNTEAFF. CDR3 nucleotides: TGTGCCACCAGCACCCATCTTGGGGGCTGGAACACTGAAGCTTTCTTT.

The chain is built from TRBV7-8 and TRBJ1-1; 7 nucleotides line up with TRBD1. The CDR3 has 15 residues. Per germline, CDR1 SGHVS and CDR2 FQNEAQ. V lost 5 bases, J lost 4 bases, and 10 bases stayed unmatched. The CDR3 coding sequence is TGTGCCAGCAGCACACTCCAATACAGGGGCACTGAAGCTTTCTTT. Its translation: CASSTLQYRGTEAFF. Full variable domain (remainder filled in from reference TRBV7-8 and TRBJ1-1): GAGVSQSPRYKVAKRGQDVALRCDPISGHVSLFWYQQALGQGPEFLTYFQNEAQLDKSGLPSDRFFAERPEGSVSTLKIQRTQQEDSAVYLCASSTLQYRGTEAFFGQGTRLTVV.

The V gene is TRBV11-3, the J gene TRBJ1-1; 9 positions match TRBD1. The CDR3 extends over 17 amino acids. The V and J ends lost 0 bases and 3 bases, in that order; junction bases with no gene match: 8. Looked up from germline, CDR1 is SGHNT and CDR2 is YENEEA. CDR3 sequence reads: CASSLDQPGQGDTEAFF. CDR3 DNA: TGTGCCAGCAGCTTAGACCAACCGGGACAGGGAGACACTGAAGCTTTCTTT.

This clone was detected only once. The J gene is TRBJ2-7, the V gene TRBV7-8; 7 nucleotides line up with TRBD2. With V trimmed by 3 bases and J by 7 bases, 6 bases remained unmatched. The CDR3 is made up of 13 amino acids. The V gene's germline CDR1 is SGHVS and CDR2 FQNEAQ. CDR3 amino acids: CASSFGLVEEQYF. The CDR3, as DNA: TGTGCCAGCAGCTTCGGACTAGTCGAGGAGCAGTACTTC.

The rearrangement links TRBV12-3 or TRBV12-4 to TRBJ1-2; TRBD1 might be the D (5 bases). V lost 4 bases, J lost 8 bases, and 11 bases lay in between. The length of the CDR3 is 12 residues. In DNA form, the CDR3 reads TGTGCCAGCAGTTATGGGGGGTCGGGCTACACCTTC. Its translation is CASSYGGSGYTF.

This clone was seen a few times. The rearrangement joins TRBV19 to TRBJ1-1; 9 nucleotides match TRBD1. The junction had 5 bases not matched to a gene; V was cut back by 5 bases and J by 4 bases. The CDR3 totals 14 residues. Germline V gives CDR1 LNHDA, CDR2 SQIVND (reference sequence). The CDR3 DNA reads TGTGCCAGTAGTGTGACAGGGGGGCTCACTGAAGCTTTCTTT. This translates into CASSVTGGLTEAFF.

The chain uses TRBV3-1 (or the pseudogene TRBV3-2) and TRBJ2-7; 7 bases are a match to TRBD1. The CDR3 sequence is 17 residues long. Trimming removed 1 base from V and 3 bases from J; junction bases left unmatched: 12. CDR1 is LGHDT, CDR2 YNNKEL, per germline (reference sequence). This CDR3 is CASSQVGNRDRSYEQYF. The CDR3 region has the DNA TGTGCCAGCAGCCAAGTGGGGAACAGGGACAGAAGCTACGAGCAGTACTTC.

The chain has TRBV5-4 and TRBJ2-1, with a tentative D call TRBD2 (6 bases). Germline values: CDR1 SGHNT, CDR2 YYREEE (reference sequence). The CDR3 has 16 amino acids. V lost 0 bases and J lost 2, with 12 bases in between. The CDR3, as DNA: TGTGCCAGCAGCTTGGAAGCGGGTCGGGCCTACAATGAGCAGTTCTTC. It encodes CASSLEAGRAYNEQFF.

This clone occurred a few times. The rearrangement links TRBV10-2 to TRBJ1-2; D is unclear. Germline assignment: CDR1 WSHSY and CDR2 SAAADI. This CDR3 region has 13 residues. Trimming left V 0 bases short and J 4 bases short, with 6 bases between. CDR3: CASSESEGYGYTF. DNA of the CDR3: TGCGCCAGCAGTGAGTCAGAGGGCTATGGCTACACCTTC.